The 5 T cell receptor beta chains given below trace back to one sample, sequenced in a study of post-analysis software for immune sequencing data. No antigen has been identified for these receptors. Tagging with unique molecular identifiers was a feature of the TCR beta cDNA libraries. Each CDR3 protein is one row after TCRdb ran MiXCR on the PCR reads. The data show approximately 660,000 distinct CDR3 sequences, roughly three fifths seen once. Findings and limits, study-wide: Higher frequency in patients than in controls was seen for roughly five TRBV segments, with TRBV5-6, TRBV5-1 and TRBV20-1 among them.

Source material: blood. The receptor source for this set is a girl aged 2 to 10 with multiple sclerosis.

This chain uses TRBV5-6 with TRBJ2-5; TRBD1 matches at 8 bases. Per the germline V gene, CDR1 is SGHDT and CDR2 is YYEEEE. V was pared by 1 base and J by 3 bases, with 8 bases of the junction left unmatched. This CDR3 comprises 16 residues. As DNA, the CDR3 is TGTGCCAGCAGCTTGTGGTGGGCGGACAGGGAAGAGACCCAGTACTTC. Translation: CASSLWWADREETQYF.

The chain carries TRBV20-1 and TRBJ1-1, with no clear D. Trimming took 2 bases from V and 6 from J, leaving 7 bases between them. This CDR3 is 11 amino acids long. Germline lookup yields CDR1 DFQATT and CDR2 SNEGSKA (reference sequence). DNA of the CDR3: TGCAGTGCTAGAAGGCACTCTGAAGCTTTCTTT. This codes for CSARRHSEAFF.

The V call is TRBV5-1, the J call TRBJ2-7; possibly TRBD1 for D (5 bases). V dropped 1 base and J dropped 6 bases, with 5 bases sitting between them. From germline, CDR1 is SGHRS and CDR2 YFSETQ. The CDR3 is 11 amino acids. In nucleotides, the CDR3 is TGCGCCAGCAGCTTGACAGGCGAGCAGTACTTC. Protein: CASSLTGEQYF.

For the CDR3, the DNA is TGTGCCAGCAGTTTAGTACCGGGGCTCCATACCACAGATACGCAGTATTTT. Its translation is CASSLVPGLHTTDTQYF. This chain uses TRBV12-3 or TRBV12-4 with TRBJ2-3; tentatively, D is TRBD1 or TRBD2 (5 bases each). The CDR3 extends over 17 amino acids. V gave up 1 base and J gave up 2 bases, with 16 bases separating them.

This chain uses TRBV12-3 or TRBV12-4 with TRBJ2-3; 12 nucleotides match TRBD2. The CDR3 is 15 residues long. J lost 8 bases, V lost 6 bases, and 9 bases had no gene match. CDR3 bases: TGTGCCAGCAGCCCACTAGCGGGGGGAAGAGGTACGCAGTATTTT. The encoded protein is CASSPLAGGRGTQYF.